Listed below are T cell receptor beta chains from one sample, sequenced in a study of OX40 agonist ivuxolimab in advanced cancers. Assay used: immunoSEQ multiplex PCR; TCRdb lists only in-frame clones, some missing. The sample carries under 45,000 clones, 74% recorded once. The sample was CD4+ or CD8+ T cells sorted from blood, taken in a trial of the OX40 agonist ivuxolimab. These receptors were obtained from an adult with an advanced solid tumor such as melanoma, head and neck, liver or kidney cancer. Each CDR3 is given with its conserved first and last residue. Fields, in order: D gene, V gene, CDR3 protein. D genes are given only for firm matches.

>.|TRBV15
CATSSQTGTTNNEQFF
>.|TRBV5-1
CASERTAGTDTQYF
>.|TRBV7-9
CASSLALGTEAFF
>TRBD1|TRBV5-1
CASSLEGQGSYGYTF
>.|TRBV5-6
CASSLADQPQHF
>TRBD1|TRBV15
CATSRGRGQGKGEAFF
>.|TRBV5-8
CASSLGRPESGNTIYF
>TRBD2|TRBV9
CASSAGRDYEQYF
>TRBD2|TRBV19
CASSIDPGLVVTDTQYF
>.|TRBV4-2
CASTGASYNEQFF
>.|TRBV9
CASSASTGFHGYTF
>.|TRBV27
CASREGGRTEAFF
>TRBD2|TRBV5-1
CASTSGGRSMDEQFF
>.|TRBV11-2
CASSLGGANEKLFF
>.|TRBV5-6
CASSRTVRGDNSPLHF
>.|TRBV25-1
CASSDTTGRNSPLHF
>TRBD1|TRBV6-5
CASTSQGGRNTIYF
>.|TRBV19
CASSIGGSDTQYF
>.|TRBV21-1
CASLDRASYEQYF
>.|TRBV9
CASSGLTERVGYTF
>.|TRBV6-6
CASISPTGFGYGYTF
>.|TRBV10-2
CASSDRGALNTEAFF
>TRBD1|TRBV6-5
CASSPGQRLEWNF
>TRBD1|TRBV6-5
CASSKTGAGTGELFF
>.|TRBV5-1
CASSLVGRTDTQYF
>.|TRBV18
CASSPPPGTGRYYEQFF
>.|TRBV5-6
CASSLVLAKNIQYF
>.|TRBV2
CASSNRDSGNTIYF
>.|TRBV5-4
CASSLPGGAKNIQYF
>.|TRBV5-1
CASSYISGEETQYF
>.|TRBV7-9
CATLEGGGTEAFF